Presented here are 21 T cell receptor beta chains from one specimen sequenced in a study of blood T cell repertoires in COVID-19. Clones were read by immunoSEQ multiplex PCR, and TCRdb kept only the in-frame ones, dropping some. The sample carries fewer than 130,000 clones, approximately 90% recorded once. What was sequenced was peripheral blood. These receptors all stem from a woman between 45 and 60 years old with acute or convalescent COVID-19.

On this clone itself: An end of the junction differs from the germline gene, which may be a read error. V usage is TRBV2 and J usage is TRBJ2-7, with 7 bases lining up with TRBD2. This CDR3 comprises 14 residues. Germline lookup yields CDR1 SNHLY and CDR2 FYNNEI. As DNA, the CDR3 is TGTGCCAGCAGCTCAAGCGGGGCCCCTTTCCTTCTGCTTTTC. This translates into CASSSSGAPFLLLF. Using reference TRBV2 and TRBJ2-7 for the parts outside the CDR3, the full variable domain is EPEVTQTPSHQVTQMGQEVILRCVPISNHLYFYWYRQILGQKVEFLVSFYNNEISEKSEIFDDQFSVERPDGSNFTLKIRSTKLEDSAMYFCASSSSGAPFLLLFGPGTRLTVT.

This chain links TRBV12-3 or TRBV12-4 with TRBJ2-2; no clear D. Trimming removed 11 bases at V and 8 bases at J, with 12 bases between. The CDR3 runs to 11 residues. CDR3 residues: CACSWAGELFF. The CDR3 nucleotides read TGTGCCTGTAGTTGGGCTGGGGAGCTGTTTTTT.

The rearrangement uses TRBV10-3 and TRBJ2-7; TRBD2 is a possible D gene (6 bases). The CDR3 spans 15 residues. Per germline, CDR1 ENHRY and CDR2 SYGVKD. The V end lost 0 bases, the J end lost 4 bases, and 13 bases lay between the germline ends. In DNA form, the CDR3 reads TGTGCCATCAGTGAGTCTGGGCTAGCGAGATACGAGCAGTACTTC. Its translation is CAISESGLARYEQYF.

This clone was detected only once. V usage is TRBV5-4 and J usage is TRBJ2-1; 8 bases are shared with TRBD2. The CDR3 spans 16 residues. Unmatched junction bases numbered 6, after V lost 4 bases and J lost 0 bases. In germline, CDR1 is SGHNT, CDR2 YYREEE (reference sequence). The CDR3 DNA sequence: TGTGCCAGCAGCCCACGGGGACTAGTCTCCTACAATGAGCAGTTCTTC. This encodes CASSPRGLVSYNEQFF. The variable domain in full, with the rest retrieved from reference TRBV5-4 and TRBJ2-1, is ETGVTQSPTHLIKTRGQQVTLRCSSQSGHNTVSWYQQALGQGPQFIFQYYREEENGRGNFPPRFSGLQFPNYSSELNVNALELDDSALYLCASSPRGLVSYNEQFFGPGTRLTVL.

This rearrangement joins TRBV14 to TRBJ2-2; 8 bases fit TRBD1. The V segment lost 4 bases and the J segment 7 bases; nucleotides outside the gene matches: 5. The CDR3 consists of 14 residues. CDR1 and CDR2 from the germline V gene are SGHDN and FVKESK. The CDR3 DNA is TGTGCCAGCAGCCCCTGGACAGGGTTCGGGGAGCTGTTTTTT. It encodes CASSPWTGFGELFF.

The chain joins TRBV9 to TRBJ1-4; no clear D. The CDR3 contains 16 residues. Germline V gene data show CDR1 as SGDLS and CDR2 as YYNGEE. V lost 0 bases to trimming and J lost 0 bases, with 9 bases between them. CDR3 protein: CASSVGHVATNEKLFF. The CDR3 bases are TGTGCCAGCAGCGTAGGGCACGTCGCAACTAATGAAAAACTGTTTTTT.

The chain employs TRBV2 and TRBJ2-3; 8 positions match TRBD2. Germline loops: CDR1 SNHLY, CDR2 FYNNEI. The CDR3 has 15 residues. After removal of 2 bases from V and 4 bases from J, the junction contained 5 bases not matched to a gene. In nucleotides, the CDR3 is TGTGCCAGCAGTGAACTAGCGGGTGGGGCAGATACGCAGTATTTT. This encodes CASSELAGGADTQYF.

DNA of the CDR3: TGCGCCAGCACCGGACAGGGCACATCCTACAATGAGCAGTTCTTC. Its translation is CASTGQGTSYNEQFF. This chain uses TRBV5-1 with TRBJ2-1; 8 bases align to TRBD1. CDR1 SGHRS and CDR2 YFSETQ come from the germline V gene. The CDR3 consists of 15 residues. J gave up 1 base and V 6 bases, and 6 bases lay outside the gene matches.

V is TRBV6-1 and J is TRBJ2-7, with 9 bases identical to TRBD1. Germline values: CDR1 MNHNS, CDR2 SASEGT. J gave up 7 bases and V 2 bases, and 9 bases lay outside the gene matches. The CDR3 is 15 amino acids. CDR3: CASSEWTGASGEQYF. Written as DNA, the CDR3 is TGTGCCAGCAGTGAATGGACAGGGGCGTCCGGGGAGCAGTACTTC.

This chain connects TRBV18 to TRBJ1-2; the D is unclear. Trimming pared 2 bases from V and 8 bases from J, leaving 12 bases between. Germline V lookup: CDR1 KGHSH, CDR2 LQKENI. This CDR3 region has 13 residues. The CDR3 region has the DNA TGTGCCAGCTCACCATCCGTCAGGTGGGGCTACACCTTC. Its protein is CASSPSVRWGYTF.

The chain is built from TRBV4-2 and TRBJ2-1, with TRBD2 matching over 9 bases. Trimming cost V 1 base and J 7 bases; bases outside gene matches: 5. The CDR3 sequence is 15 residues long. Germline V CDR1 and CDR2: LGHNA, YNFKEQ. Here the CDR3 DNA reads TGTGCCAGCAGCCAAGCGGTAGCGGGAGTAAATGAGCAGTTCTTC. Amino acid sequence: CASSQAVAGVNEQFF.

This chain links TRBV28 with TRBJ1-4; 11 bases map to TRBD1. CDR3 length: 15 amino acids. CDR1 is MDHEN and CDR2 is SYDVKM in the germline V gene. V shed 2 bases and J 11 bases; nucleotides not matched to a gene: 7. The CDR3 sequence: CASSLRDRGVSKLFF. The CDR3 DNA reads as TGTGCCAGCAGTTTAAGGGACAGGGGGGTGAGCAAACTGTTTTTT. Complete variable domain (other parts from reference TRBV28 and TRBJ1-4): DVKVTQSSRYLVKRTGEKVFLECVQDMDHENMFWYRQDPGLGLRLIYFSYDVKMKEKGDIPEGYSVSREKKERFSLILESASTNQTSMYLCASSLRDRGVSKLFFGSGTQLSVL.

This chain links TRBV15 with TRBJ1-2; no clear D. CDR1 is LNHNV, CDR2 YYDKDF, per germline (reference sequence). The CDR3 has 13 residues. V was pared by 2 bases and J by 3 bases, with 7 bases between. The CDR3 bases are TGTGCCACCAGCAGAATCAGCGACTATGGCTACACCTTC. It is translated as CATSRISDYGYTF.

J is TRBJ2-1 and V is TRBV15; 8 positions match TRBD1. V gave up 3 bases and J gave up 6 bases; unmatched junction bases: 10. Germline CDR1 LNHNV, CDR2 YYDKDF (reference sequence). This CDR3 has 16 amino acids. The CDR3 DNA reads as TGTGCCACCAGCAGGGACTCAGGGGGCACCTTCAATGAGCAGTTCTTC. This codes for CATSRDSGGTFNEQFF.

The rearrangement uses TRBV2 and TRBJ2-4, with D unclear. Trimming shortened V by 4 bases and J by 0 bases, and 10 bases separated the two germline ends. This CDR3 spans 15 amino acids. The germline gives CDR1 SNHLY, CDR2 FYNNEI. The CDR3 DNA is TGTGCCAGCAGTGCCCCGACATTAGCCAAAAACATTCAGTACTTC. This sequence encodes CASSAPTLAKNIQYF.

The chain is built from TRBV6-5 and TRBJ2-3; 7 nucleotides match TRBD1. Germline V gene sequence: CDR1 MNHEY, CDR2 SVGAGI. The CDR3 spans 15 residues. V dropped 6 bases and J dropped 6; count of bases not matched to a gene: 12. The CDR3 loop is CASRKTGTARDTQYF. The DNA for the CDR3 is TGTGCCAGCAGGAAAACCGGGACAGCTCGCGATACGCAGTATTTT.

J is TRBJ2-2 and V is TRBV2; maybe TRBD2 (6 bases). Trimming pared 7 bases from V and 1 base from J, leaving 13 bases between. This CDR3 is 15 amino acids long. Germline loops: CDR1 SNHLY, CDR2 FYNNEI. The CDR3 DNA follows: TGTGCCAGCAAGGAGGGGACGGTGAACACCGGGGAGCTGTTTTTT. Its translation is CASKEGTVNTGELFF.

This clone occurred once. The chain carries TRBV25-1 and TRBJ2-3; possible D gene TRBD1, 5 bases. The CDR3 has 15 residues. V was shortened by 8 bases and J by 3 bases, with 18 bases between the two germline ends. Per the germline V gene, CDR1 is MGHDK and CDR2 is SYGVNS. CDR3 loop: CASRRQGRWTDTQYF. The CDR3 DNA reads TGTGCCAGCCGAAGGCAGGGAAGGTGGACAGATACGCAGTATTTT.

This chain links TRBV5-1 with TRBJ2-5, with TRBD1 as a possible D gene (5 bases). Trimming took 5 bases from V and 0 from J, leaving 14 bases between them. From germline, CDR1 is SGHRS and CDR2 YFSETQ. The CDR3 has 15 amino acids. CDR3 sequence: CASRGSGKYQETQYF. The DNA for the CDR3 is TGCGCCAGCAGGGGGTCAGGGAAGTACCAAGAGACCCAGTACTTC.

The chain recombines TRBV30 with TRBJ2-6; D perhaps matches TRBD1 (6 bases). The CDR3 contains 16 residues. Germline V gene data show CDR1 as GTSNPN and CDR2 as SVGIG (reference sequence). V dropped 3 bases and J dropped 0 bases, with 12 bases sitting between them. The CDR3 nucleotides are TGTGCCTGGAGCGAAAGGACAGTCTCTGGGGCCAACGTCCTGACTTTC. It is translated as CAWSERTVSGANVLTF. Full variable domain (rest looked up from reference TRBV30 and TRBJ2-6): SQTIHQWPATLVQPVGSPLSLECTVEGTSNPNLYWYRQAAGRGLQLLFYSVGIGQISSEVPQNLSASRPQDRQFILSSKKLLLSDSGFYLCAWSERTVSGANVLTFGAGSRLTVL.

The J gene is TRBJ2-1, the V gene TRBV24-1; 8 nucleotides line up with TRBD2. Germline V lookup: CDR1 KGHDR, CDR2 SFDVKD. The V and J ends lost 5 bases and 6 bases, in that order; junction bases with no gene match: 8. The CDR3 sequence is 15 residues long. The CDR3 DNA is TGTGCCACCAGTGTTTCGGGAGGGGAAAGCAATGAGCAGTTCTTC. The encoded protein is CATSVSGGESNEQFF.